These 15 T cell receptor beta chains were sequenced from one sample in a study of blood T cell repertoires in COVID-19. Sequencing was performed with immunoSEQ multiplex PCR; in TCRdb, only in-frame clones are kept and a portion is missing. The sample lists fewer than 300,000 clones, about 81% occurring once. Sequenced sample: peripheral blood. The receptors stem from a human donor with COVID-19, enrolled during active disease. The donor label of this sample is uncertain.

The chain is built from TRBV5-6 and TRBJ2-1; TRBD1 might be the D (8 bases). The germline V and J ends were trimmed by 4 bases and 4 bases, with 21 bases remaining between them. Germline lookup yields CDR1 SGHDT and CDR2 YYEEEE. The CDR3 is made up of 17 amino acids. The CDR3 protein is CASSRDRGSGVYNEQFF. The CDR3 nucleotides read TGTGCCAGCAGCCGAGACAGGGGCAGCGGGGTGTACAATGAGCAGTTCTTC.

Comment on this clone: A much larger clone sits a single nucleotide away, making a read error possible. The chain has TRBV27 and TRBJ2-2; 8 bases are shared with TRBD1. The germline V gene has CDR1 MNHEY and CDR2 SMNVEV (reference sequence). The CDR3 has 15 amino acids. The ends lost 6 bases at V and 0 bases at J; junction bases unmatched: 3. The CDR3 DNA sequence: TGTGCCAGCAGGCGACAGGGGACGAACACCGGGGAGCTGTTTTTT. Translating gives CASRRQGTNTGELFF.

The CDR3 nucleotides are TGTGCCAGCAGTCCGACTAGCGGGAGGGCCCATGAGCAGTTCTTC. This codes for CASSPTSGRAHEQFF. The chain is built from TRBV28 and TRBJ2-1, with TRBD2 identical over 14 bases. The CDR3 is 15 amino acids. Losses at the gene ends were 5 bases for V and 8 bases for J; bases not matched to a gene: 5. CDR1 and CDR2 (germline): MDHEN, SYDVKM.

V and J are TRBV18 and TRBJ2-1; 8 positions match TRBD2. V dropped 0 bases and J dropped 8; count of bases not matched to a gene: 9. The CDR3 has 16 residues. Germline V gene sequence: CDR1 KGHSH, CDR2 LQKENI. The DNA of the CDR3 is TGTGCCAGCTCACCACCAAAAGCGGGAGTGTATGATGAGCAGTTCTTC. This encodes CASSPPKAGVYDEQFF.

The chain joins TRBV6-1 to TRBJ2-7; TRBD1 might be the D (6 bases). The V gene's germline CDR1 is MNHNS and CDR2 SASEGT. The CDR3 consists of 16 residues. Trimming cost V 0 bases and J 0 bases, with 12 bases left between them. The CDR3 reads CASSEAWTVSSYEQYF. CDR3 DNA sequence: TGTGCCAGCAGTGAAGCGTGGACAGTCAGCTCCTACGAGCAGTACTTC.

The CDR3 DNA reads TGTGCCAGCAGCTCAAGGAGCGGGAGCTCCTACAATGAGCAGTTCTTC. Protein product: CASSSRSGSSYNEQFF. V is TRBV9 and J is TRBJ2-1; 8 positions agree with TRBD2. The V segment lost 4 bases and the J segment 0 bases; nucleotides outside the gene matches: 6. CDR1 is SGDLS and CDR2 is YYNGEE in the germline V gene. This CDR3 is built from 16 residues.

The chain's CDR3 is CAISVNTDTEAFF. CDR3 nucleotide sequence: TGTGCCATCAGTGTGAACACCGACACTGAAGCTTTCTTT. This chain links TRBV10-3 with TRBJ1-1; D gene ambiguous. The CDR3 is 13 residues long. Germline lookup yields CDR1 ENHRY and CDR2 SYGVKD. V was trimmed by 4 bases and J by 3 bases, leaving 9 bases between them.

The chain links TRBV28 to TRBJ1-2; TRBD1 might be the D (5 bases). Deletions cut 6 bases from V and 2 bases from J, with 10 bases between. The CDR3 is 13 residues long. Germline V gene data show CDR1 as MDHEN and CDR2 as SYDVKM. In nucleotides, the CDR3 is TGTGCCAGCAGGACAGCCGGGAACTATGGCTACACCTTC. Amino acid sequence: CASRTAGNYGYTF.

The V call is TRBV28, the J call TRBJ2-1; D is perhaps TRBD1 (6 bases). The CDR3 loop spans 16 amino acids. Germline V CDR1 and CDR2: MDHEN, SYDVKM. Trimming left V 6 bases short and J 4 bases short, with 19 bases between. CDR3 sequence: CASSPTRGLVYNEQFF. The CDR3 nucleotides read TGTGCCAGCAGCCCTACCAGGGGCCTAGTTTACAATGAGCAGTTCTTC. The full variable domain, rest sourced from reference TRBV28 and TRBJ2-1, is DVKVTQSSRYLVKRTGEKVFLECVQDMDHENMFWYRQDPGLGLRLIYFSYDVKMKEKGDIPEGYSVSREKKERFSLILESASTNQTSMYLCASSPTRGLVYNEQFFGPGTRLTVL.

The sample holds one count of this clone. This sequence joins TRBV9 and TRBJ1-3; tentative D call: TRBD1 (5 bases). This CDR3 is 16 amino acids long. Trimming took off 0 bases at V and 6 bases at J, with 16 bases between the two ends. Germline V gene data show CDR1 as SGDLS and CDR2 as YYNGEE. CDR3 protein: CASSVGIGALENTIYF. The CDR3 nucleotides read TGTGCCAGCAGCGTAGGAATAGGGGCCTTGGAAAACACCATATATTTT.

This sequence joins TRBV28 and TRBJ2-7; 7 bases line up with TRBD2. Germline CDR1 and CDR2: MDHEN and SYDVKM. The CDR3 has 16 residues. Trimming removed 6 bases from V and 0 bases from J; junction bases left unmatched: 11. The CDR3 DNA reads TGTGCCAGCAGACAAACCGGGACTATCGGCTCCTACGAGCAGTACTTC. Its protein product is CASRQTGTIGSYEQYF.

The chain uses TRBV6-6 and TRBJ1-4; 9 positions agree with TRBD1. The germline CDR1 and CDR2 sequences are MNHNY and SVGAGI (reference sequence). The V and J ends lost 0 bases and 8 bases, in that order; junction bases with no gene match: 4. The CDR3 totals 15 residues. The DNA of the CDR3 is TGTGCCAGCAGTTACTCACAGGGGGCGGGGGAAAAACTGTTTTTT. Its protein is CASSYSQGAGEKLFF.

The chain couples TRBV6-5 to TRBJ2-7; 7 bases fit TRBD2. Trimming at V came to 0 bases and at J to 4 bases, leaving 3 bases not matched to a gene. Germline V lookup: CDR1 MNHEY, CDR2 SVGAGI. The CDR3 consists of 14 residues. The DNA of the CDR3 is TGTGCCAGCAGTTACTCAGGACTAGGTTACGAGCAGTACTTC. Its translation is CASSYSGLGYEQYF.

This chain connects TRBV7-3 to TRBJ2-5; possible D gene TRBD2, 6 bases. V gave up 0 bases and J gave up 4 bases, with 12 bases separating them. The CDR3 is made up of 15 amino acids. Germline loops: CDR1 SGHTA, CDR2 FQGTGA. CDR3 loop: CASSLTSNGRETQYF. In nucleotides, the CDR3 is TGTGCCAGCAGCTTAACCTCCAACGGGAGAGAGACCCAGTACTTC.

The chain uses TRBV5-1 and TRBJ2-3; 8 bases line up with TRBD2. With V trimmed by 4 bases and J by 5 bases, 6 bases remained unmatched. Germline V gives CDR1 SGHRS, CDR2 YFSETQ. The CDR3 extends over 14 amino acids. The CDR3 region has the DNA TGCGCCAGCAGCGTAAGCGGGAGAAGAGATACGCAGTATTTT. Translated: CASSVSGRRDTQYF.